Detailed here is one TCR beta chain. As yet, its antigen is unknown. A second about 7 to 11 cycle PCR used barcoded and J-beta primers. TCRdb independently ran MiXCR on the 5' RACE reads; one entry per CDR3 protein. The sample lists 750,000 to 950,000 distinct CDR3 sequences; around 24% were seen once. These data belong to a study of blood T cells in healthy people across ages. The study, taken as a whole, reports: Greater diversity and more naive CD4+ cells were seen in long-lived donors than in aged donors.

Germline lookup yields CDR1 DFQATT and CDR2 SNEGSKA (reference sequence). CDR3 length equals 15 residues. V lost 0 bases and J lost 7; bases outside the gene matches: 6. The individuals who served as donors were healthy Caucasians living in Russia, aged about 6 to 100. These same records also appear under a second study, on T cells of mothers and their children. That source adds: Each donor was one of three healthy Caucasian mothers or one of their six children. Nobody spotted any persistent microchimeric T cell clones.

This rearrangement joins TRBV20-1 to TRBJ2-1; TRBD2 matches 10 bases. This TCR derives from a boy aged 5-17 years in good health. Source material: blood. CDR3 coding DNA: TGCAGTGCTAGAGATTACCTAGCGGGAGTTAATGAGCAGTTCTTC. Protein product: CSARDYLAGVNEQFF.